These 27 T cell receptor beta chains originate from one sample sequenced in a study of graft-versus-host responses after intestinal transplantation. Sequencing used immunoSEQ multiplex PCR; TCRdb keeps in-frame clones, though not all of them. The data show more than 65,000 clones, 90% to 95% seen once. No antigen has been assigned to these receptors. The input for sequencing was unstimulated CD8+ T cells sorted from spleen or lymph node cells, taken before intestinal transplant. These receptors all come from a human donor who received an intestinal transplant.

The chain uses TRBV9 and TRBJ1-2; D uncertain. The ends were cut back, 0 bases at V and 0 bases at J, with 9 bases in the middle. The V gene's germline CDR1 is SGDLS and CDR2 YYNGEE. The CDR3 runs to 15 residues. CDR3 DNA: TGTGCCAGCAGCGTAGGCCTGTCAGCTAACTATGGCTACACCTTC. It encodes CASSVGLSANYGYTF. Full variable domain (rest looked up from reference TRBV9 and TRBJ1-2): DSGVTQTPKHLITATGQRVTLRCSPRSGDLSVYWYQQSLDQGLQFLIQYYNGEERAKGNILERFSAQQFPDLHSELNLSSLELGDSALYFCASSVGLSANYGYTFGSGTRLTVV.

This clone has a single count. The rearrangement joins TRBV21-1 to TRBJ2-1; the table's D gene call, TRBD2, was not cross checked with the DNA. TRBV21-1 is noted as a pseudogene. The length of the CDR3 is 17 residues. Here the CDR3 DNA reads TGTGCCAGCAACCCGGATCTAGTTCCTCCCCTTTACAATGAGCAGTTCTTC. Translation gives CASNPDLVPPLYNEQFF.

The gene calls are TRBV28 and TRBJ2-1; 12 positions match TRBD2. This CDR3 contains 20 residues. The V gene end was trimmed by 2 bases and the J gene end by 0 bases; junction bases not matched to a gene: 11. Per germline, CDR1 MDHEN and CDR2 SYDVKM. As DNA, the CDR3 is TGTGCCAGCAGTTTAGGAGTGAGGACTAGCGGGGAGAGCTCCTACAATGAGCAGTTCTTC. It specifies CASSLGVRTSGESSYNEQFF.

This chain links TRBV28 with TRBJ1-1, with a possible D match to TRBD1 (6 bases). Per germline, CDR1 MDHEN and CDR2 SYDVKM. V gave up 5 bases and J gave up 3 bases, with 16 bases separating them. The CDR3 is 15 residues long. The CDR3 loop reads CASSATGLLYTEAFF. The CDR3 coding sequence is TGTGCCAGCAGTGCTACAGGGCTCCTCTACACTGAAGCTTTCTTT.

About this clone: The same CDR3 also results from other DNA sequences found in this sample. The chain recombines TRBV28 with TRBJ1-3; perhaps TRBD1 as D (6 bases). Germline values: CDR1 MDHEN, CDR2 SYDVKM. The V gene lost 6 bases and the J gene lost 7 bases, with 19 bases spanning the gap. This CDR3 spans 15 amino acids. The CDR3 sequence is CASSTGRRGGNTIYF. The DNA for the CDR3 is TGTGCCAGCAGCACAGGACGCAGGGGAGGGAACACCATATATTTT.

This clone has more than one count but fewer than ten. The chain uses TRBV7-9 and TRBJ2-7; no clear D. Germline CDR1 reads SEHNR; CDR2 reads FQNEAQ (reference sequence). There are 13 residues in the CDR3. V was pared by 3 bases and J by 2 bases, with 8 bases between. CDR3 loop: CASSLPGTYEQYF. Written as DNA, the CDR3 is TGTGCCAGCAGCTTGCCAGGCACCTACGAGCAGTACTTC.

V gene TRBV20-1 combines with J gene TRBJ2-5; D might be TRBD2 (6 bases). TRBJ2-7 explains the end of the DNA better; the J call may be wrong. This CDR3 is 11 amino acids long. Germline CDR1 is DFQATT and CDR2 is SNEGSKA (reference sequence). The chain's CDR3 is CSARVGSEQYF. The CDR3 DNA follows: TGCAGTGCTAGAGTCGGGAGCGAGCAGTACTTC.

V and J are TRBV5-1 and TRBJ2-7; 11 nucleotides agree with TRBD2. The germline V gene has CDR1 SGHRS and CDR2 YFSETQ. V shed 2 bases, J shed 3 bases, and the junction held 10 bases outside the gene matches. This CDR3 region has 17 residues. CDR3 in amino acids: CASSLWGLAELLYEQYF. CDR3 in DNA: TGCGCCAGCAGCTTATGGGGACTAGCGGAGCTCCTCTACGAGCAGTACTTC.

The CDR3 sequence is CASSQGRLYEQYF. The CDR3 DNA reads as TGTGCCAGCAGCCAAGGTCGTCTCTACGAGCAGTACTTC. The V call is TRBV4-2, the J call TRBJ2-7, with D unresolved. The V end lost 1 base, the J end lost 3 bases, and 7 bases lay between the germline ends. Germline assignment: CDR1 LGHNA and CDR2 YNFKEQ. The CDR3 consists of 13 residues.

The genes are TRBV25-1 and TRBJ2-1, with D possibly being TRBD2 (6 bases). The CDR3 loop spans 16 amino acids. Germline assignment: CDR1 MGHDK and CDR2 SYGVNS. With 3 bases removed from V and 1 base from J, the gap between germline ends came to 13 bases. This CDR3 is CASSDFAEGSYNEQFF. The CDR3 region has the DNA TGTGCCAGCAGTGATTTCGCGGAGGGATCCTACAATGAGCAGTTCTTC.

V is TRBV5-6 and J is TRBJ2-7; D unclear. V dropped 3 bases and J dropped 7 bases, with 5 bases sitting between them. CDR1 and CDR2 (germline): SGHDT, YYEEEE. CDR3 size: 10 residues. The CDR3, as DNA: TGTGCCAGCAGCTCCGGGGAGCAGTACTTC. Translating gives CASSSGEQYF.

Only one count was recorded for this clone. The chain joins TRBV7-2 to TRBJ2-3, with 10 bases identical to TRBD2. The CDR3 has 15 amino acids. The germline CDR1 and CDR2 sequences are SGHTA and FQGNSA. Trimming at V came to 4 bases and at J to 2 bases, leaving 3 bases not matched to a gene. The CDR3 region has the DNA TGTGCCAGCAGCTGGACTAGCGGTATCACAGATACGCAGTATTTT. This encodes CASSWTSGITDTQYF.

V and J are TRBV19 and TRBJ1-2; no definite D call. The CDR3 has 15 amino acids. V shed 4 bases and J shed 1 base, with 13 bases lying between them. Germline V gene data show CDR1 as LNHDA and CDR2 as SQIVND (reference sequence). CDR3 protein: CASSTRTDINYGYTF. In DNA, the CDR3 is TGTGCCAGTAGTACCAGGACGGATATTAACTATGGCTACACCTTC.

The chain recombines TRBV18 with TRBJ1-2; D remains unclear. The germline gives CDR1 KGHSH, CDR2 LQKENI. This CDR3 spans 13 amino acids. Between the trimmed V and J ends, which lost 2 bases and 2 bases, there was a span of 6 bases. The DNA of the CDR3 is TGTGCCAGCTCACCAGAGTGGAACTATGGCTACACCTTC. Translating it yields CASSPEWNYGYTF.

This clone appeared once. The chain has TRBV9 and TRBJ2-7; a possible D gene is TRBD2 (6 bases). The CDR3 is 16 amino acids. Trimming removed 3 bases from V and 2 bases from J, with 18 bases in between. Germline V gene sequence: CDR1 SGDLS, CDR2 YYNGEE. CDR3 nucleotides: TGTGCCAGCAGCGCAGCGAGCGTAGCGGATACCTACGAGCAGTACTTC. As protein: CASSAASVADTYEQYF.

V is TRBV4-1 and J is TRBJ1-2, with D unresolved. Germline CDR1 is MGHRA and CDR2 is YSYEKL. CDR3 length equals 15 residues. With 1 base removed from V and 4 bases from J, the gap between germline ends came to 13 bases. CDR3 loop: CASSQVPGEGYGYTF. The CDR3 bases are TGCGCCAGCAGCCAAGTCCCCGGAGAGGGCTATGGCTACACCTTC.

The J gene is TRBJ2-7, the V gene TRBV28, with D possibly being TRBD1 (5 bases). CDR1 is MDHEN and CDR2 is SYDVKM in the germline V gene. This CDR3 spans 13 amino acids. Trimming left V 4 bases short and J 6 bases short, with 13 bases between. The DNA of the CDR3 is TGTGCCAGCAGTTATCCAGGGCCGAGCGAGCAGTACTTC. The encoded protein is CASSYPGPSEQYF.

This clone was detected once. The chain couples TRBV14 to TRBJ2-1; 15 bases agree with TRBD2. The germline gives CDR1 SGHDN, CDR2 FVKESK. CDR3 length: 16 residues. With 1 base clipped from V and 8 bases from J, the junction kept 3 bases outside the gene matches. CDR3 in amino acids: CASSQGGTSGRYEQFF. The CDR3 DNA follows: TGTGCCAGCAGCCAAGGGGGGACTAGCGGGAGGTATGAGCAGTTCTTC.

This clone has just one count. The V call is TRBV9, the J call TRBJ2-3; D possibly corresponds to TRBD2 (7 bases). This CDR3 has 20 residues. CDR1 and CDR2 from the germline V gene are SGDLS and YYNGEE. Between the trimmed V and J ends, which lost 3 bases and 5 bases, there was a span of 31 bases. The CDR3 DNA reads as TGTGCCAGCAGCGCAACCAGGGGCCCTAGGCCAGGGGAGGGCCAAGATACGCAGTATTTT. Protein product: CASSATRGPRPGEGQDTQYF.

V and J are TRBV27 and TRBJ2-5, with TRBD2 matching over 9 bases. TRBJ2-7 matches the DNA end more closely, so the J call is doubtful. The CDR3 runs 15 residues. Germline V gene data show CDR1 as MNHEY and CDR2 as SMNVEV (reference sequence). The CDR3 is CASSLAGGAFYEQYF. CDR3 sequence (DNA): TGTGCCAGCAGTTTAGCGGGAGGGGCATTCTACGAGCAGTACTTC.

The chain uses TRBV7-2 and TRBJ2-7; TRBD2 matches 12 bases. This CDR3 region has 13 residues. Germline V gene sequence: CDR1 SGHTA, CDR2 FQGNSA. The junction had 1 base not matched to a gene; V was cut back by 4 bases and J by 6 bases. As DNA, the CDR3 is TGTGCCAGCAGCTCGGGACTAGCGGGCGAGCAGTACTTC. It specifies CASSSGLAGEQYF.

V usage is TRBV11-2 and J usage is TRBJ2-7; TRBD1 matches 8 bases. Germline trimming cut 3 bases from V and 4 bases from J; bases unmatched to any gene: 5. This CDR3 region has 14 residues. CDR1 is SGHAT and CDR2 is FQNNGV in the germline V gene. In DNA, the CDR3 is TGTGCCAGCAGCTTCGGCGGACAGGGATACGAGCAGTACTTC. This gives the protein CASSFGGQGYEQYF.

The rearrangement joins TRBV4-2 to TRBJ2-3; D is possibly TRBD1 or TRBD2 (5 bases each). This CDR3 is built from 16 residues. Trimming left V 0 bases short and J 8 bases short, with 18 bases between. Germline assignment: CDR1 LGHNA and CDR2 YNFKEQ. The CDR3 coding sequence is TGTGCCAGCAGCCAAGAAGGAGGCGACAGAGGAGGTACGCAGTATTTT. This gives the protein CASSQEGGDRGGTQYF.

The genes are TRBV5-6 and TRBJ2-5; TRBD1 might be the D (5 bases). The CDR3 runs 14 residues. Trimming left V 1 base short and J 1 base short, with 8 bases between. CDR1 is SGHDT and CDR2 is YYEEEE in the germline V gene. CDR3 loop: CASSLRQLQETQYF. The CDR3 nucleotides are TGTGCCAGCAGCTTGAGACAGCTCCAAGAGACCCAGTACTTC.

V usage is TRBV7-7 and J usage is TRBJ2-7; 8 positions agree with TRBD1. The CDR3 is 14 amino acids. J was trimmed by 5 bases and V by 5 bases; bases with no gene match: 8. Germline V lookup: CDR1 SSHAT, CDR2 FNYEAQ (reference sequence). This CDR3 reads CASSPGQGSDEQYF. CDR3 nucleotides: TGTGCCAGCAGCCCTGGACAGGGTTCGGACGAGCAGTACTTC.

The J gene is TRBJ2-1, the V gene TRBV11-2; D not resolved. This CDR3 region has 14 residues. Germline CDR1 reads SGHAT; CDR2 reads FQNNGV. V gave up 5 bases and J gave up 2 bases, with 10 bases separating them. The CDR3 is CASSPFRTYNEQFF. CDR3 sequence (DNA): TGTGCCAGCAGCCCCTTCAGAACCTACAATGAGCAGTTCTTC.

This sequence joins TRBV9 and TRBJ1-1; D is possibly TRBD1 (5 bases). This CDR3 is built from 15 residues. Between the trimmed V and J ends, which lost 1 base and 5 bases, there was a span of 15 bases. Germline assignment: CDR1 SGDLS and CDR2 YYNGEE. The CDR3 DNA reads TGTGCCAGCAGCGTACAGGGTGGTTCGGGAACTGAAGCTTTCTTT. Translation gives CASSVQGGSGTEAFF.